Presented here are 3 T cell receptor beta chains from one specimen sequenced in a study of blood T cell repertoires in COVID-19. Method: immunoSEQ multiplex PCR; TCRdb's copy keeps in-frame clones and lacks some. The sample has 350,000 to 450,000 clones, approximately 89% seen once; the top ten hold about 0.78%. The sample consisted of PBMCs or T cells enriched from blood (not recorded which). All receptors come from a woman between 35 and 50 years old who had been exposed to COVID-19.

The rearrangement uses TRBV7-2 and TRBJ1-6; TRBD1 agrees at 7 bases. The CDR3 length is 14 residues. Trimming at V came to 6 bases and at J to 9 bases, leaving 8 bases not matched to a gene. Germline assignment: CDR1 SGHTA and CDR2 FQGNSA. CDR3 sequence reads: CASSMTGRASPLHF. The CDR3 bases are TGTGCCAGCAGTATGACAGGGCGGGCTTCACCCCTCCACTTT. The entire variable domain, with the rest obtained from reference TRBV7-2 and TRBJ1-6, is as follows: GAGVSQSPSNKVTEKGKDVELRCDPISGHTALYWYRQSLGQGLEFLIYFQGNSAPDKSGLPSDRFSAERTGGSVSTLTIQRTQQEDSAVYLCASSMTGRASPLHFGNGTRLTVT.

This clone was seen a single time. V and J are TRBV18 and TRBJ2-2; D is undetermined. Germline assignment: CDR1 KGHSH and CDR2 LQKENI. The CDR3 totals 11 residues. Trimming cost V 3 bases and J 9 bases, with 5 bases left between them. The CDR3 loop reads CASSPDRELFF. The CDR3 DNA reads as TGTGCCAGCTCACCTGACAGGGAGCTGTTTTTT.

The chain links TRBV27 to TRBJ1-2; D call uncertain. The CDR3 has 15 amino acids. Germline-derived CDR1 and CDR2 are MNHEY and SMNVEV (reference sequence). The V end lost 6 bases, the J end lost 2 bases, and 16 bases lay between the germline ends. Written as DNA, the CDR3 is TGTGCCAGCAGCCTCCGCTATGGGCTCAACTATGGCTACACCTTC. As protein: CASSLRYGLNYGYTF.